This T cell receptor (beta chain) was profiled in a study of metastatic and nonmetastatic thyroid tumors. Looking at the study overall: Samples came from malignant and benign thyroid patients, and repertoires were compared across blood and tumor or nodule tissue. Study-wide results and caveats: Malignant tumors reportedly showed significantly higher TCR beta diversity than benign nodules in both blood and tumor.

With 8 bases clipped from V and 3 bases from J, the junction kept 29 bases outside the gene matches. The CDR3 covers 21 residues. Nobody among the patients had been given any treatment before thyroid surgery. In the source study's methods: It was from CDR3 differences across clinicopathological groups that a distant-metastasis classifier for papillary thyroid cancer was built. TCRdb ran MiXCR on the PCR reads. The V and J calls here are based on TCRdb, not the publication. The table has 30,000 to 40,000 clones, roughly 33% seen once; the top ten hold 15% to 20%. In regard to this clone: Its matching antigen is unknown.

The rearrangement joins TRBV12-3 or TRBV12-4 to TRBJ1-2; 8 nucleotides align to TRBD1. The receptor was isolated from a female donor with papillary thyroid cancer or a benign thyroid nodule (not recorded which). Some clones in this sample may be carry-over from other donors' samples. Sequencing was performed on tumor tissue. CDR3 nucleotide sequence: TGTGCCAGCTCTAAACGGGCTTACACAGGACAGGGAACCACCCGGGACTATGGCTACACCTTC. Translation: CASSKRAYTGQGTTRDYGYTF.